A selection of T cell receptor beta chains follows, all from one sample in a study of T cell responses to AZD1222 COVID-19 vaccine. Method: immunoSEQ multiplex PCR; TCRdb's copy keeps in-frame clones and lacks some. The sample comprises about 160,000 clones, approximately 90% of which are singletons, and 4% to 5.5% rests with the top ten. The sequencing here drew on peripheral blood, taken on day 0 of AZD1222 vaccination. The receptors shown here come from an adult in good health. Both conserved end residues are part of each CDR3. D genes are given only for firm matches. Size is stated for part of the rows, as once, few or many counts, or as a class when the clone is expanded.

D gene | clone size | J gene | V gene | CDR3 protein | CDR3 DNA
. | . | TRBJ1-4 | TRBV7-9 | CASSPFLTGVGKLFF | TGTGCCAGCAGCCCCTTCCTGACAGGTGTAGGAAAACTGTTTTTT
. | once | TRBJ2-3 | TRBV10-1 | CASSEGGYTDTQYF | TGCGCCAGCAGTGAGGGGGGGTACACAGATACGCAGTATTTT
. | . | TRBJ1-1 | TRBV20-1 | CSATGPPWAFF | TGCAGTGCTACGGGGCCACCCTGGGCTTTCTTT
. | . | TRBJ2-7 | TRBV5-4 | CASSLQGGGYEQYF | TGTGCCAGCAGCTTACAGGGTGGAGGCTACGAGCAGTACTTC
. | . | TRBJ2-7 | TRBV7-8 | CASSSHIGIVDEQYF | TGTGCCAGCAGCTCCCATATAGGGATCGTGGACGAGCAGTACTTC
. | . | TRBJ2-7 | TRBV6-6 | CASSYFQGPAYEQYF | TGTGCCAGCAGTTACTTTCAGGGTCCCGCCTACGAGCAGTACTTC
TRBD2 | . | TRBJ2-5 | TRBV5-1 | CASSVAGGGETQYF | TGCGCCAGCAGCGTGGCGGGAGGCGGGGAGACCCAGTACTTC
. | . | TRBJ2-2 | TRBV2 | CASKWGLMDTGELFF | TGTGCCAGCAAGTGGGGGCTCATGGACACCGGGGAGCTGTTTTTT
. | . | TRBJ1-5 | TRBV9 | CASSVGRSAPPQHF | TGTGCCAGCAGCGTAGGCAGATCAGCTCCGCCCCAGCATTTT
. | . | TRBJ2-7 | TRBV7-2 | CASMLRRGYEQYF | TGTGCCAGCATGCTCCGCCGGGGCTACGAGCAGTACTTC
. | . | TRBJ1-2 | TRBV24-1 | CATSDPDGGYGYTF | TGTGCCACCAGTGATCCGGACGGGGGGTATGGCTACACCTTC
. | . | TRBJ2-3 | TRBV2 | CASSERIGLSTDTQYF | TGTGCCAGCAGTGAACGGATCGGTCTAAGCACAGATACGCAGTATTTT
. | . | TRBJ1-2 | TRBV4-2 | CASSQERDLRYGYTF | TGTGCCAGTAGCCAAGAAAGGGATCTCCGCTATGGCTACACCTTC
. | . | TRBJ2-5 | TRBV20-1 | CSASSEKVETQYF | TGCAGTGCTAGTTCAGAGAAGGTGGAGACCCAGTACTTC
TRBD1 | . | TRBJ2-3 | TRBV7-3 | CASSLRALTDRGSDTQYF | TGTGCCAGCAGCTTAAGGGCCCTAACTGACAGGGGCTCAGATACGCAGTATTTT
. | . | TRBJ2-1 | TRBV7-2 | CASSLAARSYNEQFF | TGTGCCAGCAGCTTAGCGGCTCGCTCCTACAATGAGCAGTTCTTC
TRBD1 | . | TRBJ2-7 | TRBV24-1 | CATSGSGTGIYEQYF | TGTGCCACCAGTGGGTCCGGGACAGGTATCTACGAGCAGTACTTC
. | . | TRBJ2-1 | TRBV7-3 | CASKGPDDVEQFF | TGTGCCAGCAAGGGCCCTGACGACGTTGAGCAGTTCTTC
TRBD2 | . | TRBJ2-1 | TRBV5-1 | CASSWELASTYNEQFF | TGCGCCAGCAGCTGGGAACTAGCGTCGACCTACAATGAGCAGTTCTTC
. | . | TRBJ1-5 | TRBV3-1/TRBV3-2 | CASSQSGRGGNQPQHF | TGTGCCAGCAGCCAGTCTGGGCGCGGTGGCAATCAGCCCCAGCATTTT
. | . | TRBJ1-1 | TRBV30 | CAWGGDAEAFF | TGTGCCTGGGGCGGGGATGCTGAAGCTTTCTTT
. | . | TRBJ1-1 | TRBV4-1 | CASSQDRANTEAFF | TGCGCCAGCAGCCAAGATAGGGCGAACACTGAAGCTTTCTTT
TRBD1 | . | TRBJ1-3 | TRBV18 | CASSPQGQPQKNTIYF | TGTGCCAGCTCACCACAGGGACAGCCTCAAAAGAACACCATATATTTT
. | . | TRBJ1-1 | TRBV28 | CASSLLGAAHTEAFF | TGTGCCAGCAGTTTATTGGGAGCAGCACATACTGAAGCTTTCTTT
. | . | TRBJ2-7 | TRBV5-5 | CASSPRTWGSYEQYF | TGTGCCAGCAGCCCCCGAACCTGGGGCTCCTACGAGCAGTACTTC
. | . | TRBJ1-3 | TRBV28 | CASSPGGVTGNTIYF | TGTGCCAGCAGTCCCGGGGGCGTAACTGGAAACACCATATATTTT
. | . | TRBJ1-5 | TRBV12-3/TRBV12-4 | CASRIGGGPQHF | TGTGCCAGCAGGATCGGGGGGGGGCCCCAGCATTTT
TRBD2 | . | TRBJ2-7 | TRBV28 | CASRNHSYRDYSYEQYF | TGTGCCAGCAGAAATCATAGTTACCGGGACTATTCCTACGAGCAGTACTTC
TRBD1 | . | TRBJ2-5 | TRBV5-5 | CASSSTGVETQYF | TGTGCCAGCAGCTCGACAGGGGTGGAGACCCAGTACTTC
. | . | TRBJ2-7 | TRBV4-3 | CASSQDSGASYEQYF | TGCGCCAGCAGCCAAGACTCAGGGGCCTCCTACGAGCAGTACTTC
. | . | TRBJ2-1 | TRBV6-5 | CATSRNEQFF | TGTGCCACTTCTCGGAATGAGCAGTTCTTC
TRBD1 | few | TRBJ1-3 | TRBV28 | CASSLSITGVNTIYF | TGTGCCAGCAGTTTATCTATTACAGGGGTAAACACCATATATTTT
. | . | TRBJ2-7 | TRBV9 | CASSVAPGHSYEQYF | TGTGCCAGCAGCGTAGCTCCCGGGCACTCCTACGAGCAGTACTTC
. | . | TRBJ1-1 | TRBV25-1 | CASSEGEGNTEAFF | TGTGCCAGCAGCGAAGGGGAAGGGAACACTGAAGCTTTCTTT
. | . | TRBJ2-7 | TRBV10-3 | CATHDPSIPTPTYEQYF | TGTGCCACACACGACCCATCTATCCCAACACCAACCTACGAGCAGTACTTC
TRBD1 | . | TRBJ1-2 | TRBV11-3 | CASSSGQGYYGYTF | TGTGCCAGCAGCTCGGGACAGGGGTACTATGGCTACACCTTC
TRBD1 | . | TRBJ1-4 | TRBV5-5 | CASSFGPGGAEGEKLFF | TGTGCCAGCAGCTTTGGGCCAGGGGGCGCAGAGGGCGAAAAACTGTTTTTT
TRBD1 | . | TRBJ1-2 | TRBV5-1 | CASSLGGQVYGYTF | TGCGCCAGCAGCTTAGGGGGCCAGGTATATGGCTACACCTTC
TRBD2 | . | TRBJ2-1 | TRBV9 | CASSGSWDNEQFF | TGTGCCAGTAGCGGGAGTTGGGACAATGAGCAGTTCTTC
. | . | TRBJ2-1 | TRBV9 | CASSVGGTYNEQFF | TGTGCCAGCAGCGTTGGGGGAACGTACAATGAGCAGTTCTTC
. | . | TRBJ1-1 | TRBV12-3/TRBV12-4 | CASSLGPTEAFF | TGTGCCAGCAGTTTAGGGCCCACTGAAGCTTTCTTT
. | . | TRBJ1-1 | TRBV19 | CASSIVQGREAFF | TGTGCCAGTAGTATTGTCCAGGGGCGTGAAGCTTTCTTT